These 20 T cell receptor beta chains were all obtained from the same sample, sequenced in a study of T cells in Graves' hyperthyroidism and ophthalmopathy. RNA transcripts were the template for amplifying TCR beta CDR3 regions. HTBI primers were employed in a first-round RT-PCR of the TCR CDR3. TCRdb re-derived calls from the multiplex PCR reads in MiXCR, one entry per CDR3 protein. The table lists fewer than 500,000 distinct CDR3 sequences, roughly 14% of them singletons, with around 20% in the top ten. The source material was blood. The receptors were sampled from a man aged 25-40 years with Graves' hyperthyroidism that later progressed to Graves' ophthalmopathy.

V usage is TRBV18 and J usage is TRBJ1-4; D might be TRBD1 (5 bases). Germline CDR1 KGHSH, CDR2 LQKENI. V was clipped by 3 bases and J by 4 bases, with 12 bases between them. The CDR3 length is 15 residues. The CDR3 loop is CASSPRTGLNEKLFF. CDR3 DNA sequence: TGTGCCAGCTCACCGAGAACAGGACTTAATGAAAAACTGTTTTTT.

This clonotype was seen repeatedly, ten times or more. The V and J genes are TRBV7-8 and TRBJ2-2; 9 bases agree with TRBD1. The germline gives CDR1 SGHVS, CDR2 FQNEAQ. This CDR3 contains 15 residues. The junction had 5 bases not matched to a gene; V was cut back by 2 bases and J by 7 bases. DNA for the CDR3: TGTGCCAGCAGCTTATTGGGACAGGGTGACGGGGAGCTGTTTTTT. Translating it yields CASSLLGQGDGELFF.

The chain employs TRBV7-9 and TRBJ1-4; D is possibly TRBD1 (5 bases). Trimming stripped 4 bases from V and 0 bases from J, with 12 bases between. The CDR3 sequence is 16 residues long. Germline CDR1 and CDR2: SEHNR and FQNEAQ (reference sequence). The CDR3 spells CASSSSGIATNEKLFF. The CDR3 DNA follows: TGTGCCAGCAGCTCATCAGGGATTGCAACTAATGAAAAACTGTTTTTT.

This clonotype was counted a few times. The V gene is TRBV2, the J gene TRBJ2-7; D is unresolved. The CDR3 extends over 14 amino acids. V shed 4 bases and J shed 0 bases, with 10 bases lying between them. From germline, CDR1 is SNHLY and CDR2 FYNNEI. This chain's CDR3 is CASSVDPSSYEQYF. CDR3 bases: TGTGCCAGCAGTGTCGACCCAAGCTCCTACGAGCAGTACTTC.

This clonotype was detected many times. The V call is TRBV6-6, the J call TRBJ1-2; the D gene is possibly TRBD1 (6 bases). The germline V and J ends were trimmed by 0 bases and 8 bases, with 10 bases remaining between them. Germline-derived CDR1 and CDR2 are MNHNY and SVGAGI (reference sequence). This CDR3 has 13 residues. The CDR3 spells CASSYSRGSGYTF. Here the CDR3 DNA reads TGTGCCAGCAGTTACTCGAGGGGGAGCGGCTACACCTTC.

This chain uses TRBV5-6 with TRBJ1-1; the D gene is possibly TRBD1 (6 bases). The CDR3 has 16 amino acids. Trimming removed 1 base at V and 7 bases at J, with 20 bases between. Germline values: CDR1 SGHDT, CDR2 YYEEEE. The CDR3 DNA sequence: TGTGCCAGCAGCTTGATGACGGGGGCTGCCGTCCTTGAAGCTTTCTTT. Translating gives CASSLMTGAAVLEAFF. Complete variable domain (other parts from reference TRBV5-6 and TRBJ1-1): DAGVTQSPTHLIKTRGQQVTLRCSPKSGHDTVSWYQQALGQGPQFIFQYYEEEERQRGNFPDRFSGHQFPNYSSELNVNALLLGDSALYLCASSLMTGAAVLEAFFGQGTRLTVV.

Ten or more counts support this clonotype. This rearrangement joins TRBV12-3 or TRBV12-4 to TRBJ1-5; D remains unclear. Trimming cost V 7 bases and J 0 bases, with 4 bases left between them. The CDR3 covers 12 residues. CDR3 DNA: TGTGCCAGCAAAACTAGCAATCAGCCCCAGCATTTT. This encodes CASKTSNQPQHF.

The chain uses TRBV20-1 and TRBJ2-4; possibly TRBD2 for D (6 bases). The germline gives CDR1 DFQATT, CDR2 SNEGSKA (reference sequence). The V end was cut by 3 bases, the J end by 0 bases, with 9 bases between. This CDR3 has 14 residues. The CDR3 DNA reads as TGCAGTGCTAGTACGGGGGAAGCCAAAAACATTCAGTACTTC. Encoded protein: CSASTGEAKNIQYF.

This clonotype showed up just a few times. The chain links TRBV4-2 to TRBJ2-2, with 7 bases aligning to TRBD2. V shed 0 bases and J 4 bases; nucleotides not matched to a gene: 5. CDR1 is LGHNA and CDR2 is YNFKEQ in the germline V gene. The CDR3 consists of 16 residues. The DNA of the CDR3 is TGTGCCAGCAGCCAAGATCGCGGGGAGGGCACCGGGGAGCTGTTTTTT. This encodes CASSQDRGEGTGELFF.

The table lists this clonotype with a few counts. This chain joins TRBV29-1 and TRBJ2-7; tentatively, D is TRBD1 (6 bases). The CDR3 has 14 amino acids. V lost 3 bases and J lost 1, with 13 bases in between. Per germline, CDR1 SQVTM and CDR2 ANQGSEA. This CDR3 is CSVDQGRGSYEQYF. The CDR3 coding sequence is TGCAGCGTTGATCAGGGCAGGGGATCCTACGAGCAGTACTTC.

The chain is built from TRBV18 and TRBJ1-3; 10 bases align to TRBD1. V was pared by 3 bases and J by 3 bases, with 5 bases of the junction left unmatched. Looked up from germline, CDR1 is KGHSH and CDR2 is LQKENI. This CDR3 comprises 16 residues. The CDR3 sequence: CASSPGTGDGGNTIYF. CDR3 DNA: TGTGCCAGCTCACCCGGGACAGGGGACGGTGGAAACACCATATATTTT.

This chain connects TRBV7-2 to TRBJ1-2; 7 bases are a match to TRBD1. Germline CDR1 is SGHTA and CDR2 is FQGNSA. The ends lost 5 bases at V and 0 bases at J; junction bases unmatched: 6. CDR3 length equals 15 residues. CDR3 amino acids: CASSRRTGPNYGYTF. The CDR3 region has the DNA TGTGCCAGCAGCCGGCGGACAGGCCCTAACTATGGCTACACCTTC.

Ten or more counts support this clonotype. This chain's CDR3 is CASSLTLQVKSSEKLFF. Written as DNA, the CDR3 is TGTGCCAGCAGTTTAACCCTCCAGGTTAAGTCTAGTGAAAAACTGTTTTTT. The rearrangement joins TRBV28 to TRBJ1-4; D is undetermined. From germline, CDR1 is MDHEN and CDR2 SYDVKM. V lost 2 bases to trimming and J lost 7 bases, with 20 bases between them. The CDR3 loop spans 17 amino acids.

At least ten counts were recorded for this clonotype. The genes are TRBV6-5 and TRBJ2-7; D might be TRBD1 (6 bases). The germline V gene has CDR1 MNHEY and CDR2 SVGAGI. The CDR3 is 14 amino acids. V shed 0 bases and J shed 5 bases, with 11 bases lying between them. The CDR3 spells CASSYSNTGNEQYF. The CDR3, as DNA: TGTGCCAGCAGTTACTCGAACACAGGGAACGAGCAGTACTTC.

The table lists this clonotype with many counts. The chain joins TRBV30 to TRBJ2-2; D is perhaps TRBD1 or TRBD2 (6 bases each). This CDR3 is 15 amino acids long. V lost 0 bases and J lost 4, with 12 bases in between. The germline V gene encodes CDR1 GTSNPN and CDR2 SVGIG (reference sequence). In nucleotides, the CDR3 is TGTGCCTGGAGTGTGGGGGGCGCGGGCACCGGGGAGCTGTTTTTT. Translating it yields CAWSVGGAGTGELFF.

This clonotype appeared many times. The gene calls are TRBV3-1 and TRBJ2-7; D might be TRBD2 (6 bases). Germline CDR1 LGHDT, CDR2 YNNKEL (reference sequence). The CDR3 spans 13 residues. V lost 4 bases and J lost 5, with 12 bases in between. The CDR3 sequence is CASSRTIRDEQYF. The CDR3 DNA reads as TGTGCCAGCAGCCGGACTATCCGGGACGAGCAGTACTTC.

This chain connects TRBV9 to TRBJ2-7; no clear D gene. Trimming cost V 0 bases and J 7 bases, with 20 bases left between them. This CDR3 is built from 16 residues. The germline V gene encodes CDR1 SGDLS and CDR2 YYNGEE. The CDR3 here is CASSVASSPKEDEQYF. The CDR3 bases are TGTGCCAGCAGCGTAGCATCCAGCCCAAAGGAAGATGAGCAGTACTTC.

This clonotype is a singleton in its sample. A much larger clone differs by one base, so this may be a read error. The CDR3 loop is CATSGSTGFTEAFF. Written as DNA, the CDR3 is TGTGCCACCAGCGGAAGTACAGGGTTCACTGAAGCTTTCTTT. V is TRBV15 and J is TRBJ1-1; D may be TRBD1 (6 bases). This CDR3 contains 14 residues. The germline V gene encodes CDR1 LNHNV and CDR2 YYDKDF (reference sequence). V was clipped by 5 bases and J by 4 bases, with 14 bases between them.

This clonotype was counted ten times or more. V gene TRBV5-4 combines with J gene TRBJ1-1; 8 bases are shared with TRBD1. Germline CDR1 is SGHNT and CDR2 is YYREEE (reference sequence). This CDR3 has 15 amino acids. V gave up 4 bases and J gave up 0 bases; unmatched junction bases: 5. The CDR3 here is CASSPGTGMNTEAFF. In DNA, the CDR3 is TGTGCCAGCAGCCCGGGGACAGGCATGAACACTGAAGCTTTCTTT.

This chain uses TRBV3-1 with TRBJ1-1; D is ambiguous. The CDR3 has 13 amino acids. Trimming cost V 2 bases and J 1 base, with 5 bases left between them. The V gene's germline CDR1 is LGHDT and CDR2 YNNKEL (reference sequence). The CDR3 sequence: CASSQMGNTEAFF. Written as DNA, the CDR3 is TGTGCCAGCAGCCAAATGGGGAACACTGAAGCTTTCTTT.